The rows below give T cell receptor beta chains drawn from one sample of a study of beta chain features in type 1 diabetes. Measured with immunoSEQ multiplex PCR; TCRdb has only the in-frame clones, and not every one. The profile shows 300,000 or so clones, roughly 14% of them singletons. Specimen: naive CD4+ T cells from blood. The receptor set was obtained from a woman in her late teens or twenties with type 1 diabetes. CDR3s include the opening cysteine and the closing phenylalanine or tryptophan. A D gene is named only where the DNA matches it firmly. Clone size appears in some rows only: once, few, many, or a class for an expanded clone.

cdr3_aa cdr3_nt v_call d_call j_call clone_size
CASSPARNEQFF TGTGCCAGCTCACCTGCCAGGAATGAGCAGTTCTTC TRBV18 . TRBJ2-1 few
CSVAQELTGELFF TGCAGCGTTGCACAAGAATTAACCGGGGAGCTGTTTTTT TRBV29-1 . TRBJ2-2 .
CASSRSLNTEAFF TGTGCCAGTAGTCGGAGCCTGAACACTGAAGCTTTCTTT TRBV19 . TRBJ1-1 .
CASSWRDSNQPQHF TGTGCCAGCAGTTGGAGGGACAGCAATCAGCCCCAGCATTTT TRBV27 . TRBJ1-5 .
CASSSPGTGPSYNEQFF TGTGCCAGCAGCTCGCCCGGGACAGGCCCTTCATACAATGAGCAGTTCTTC TRBV5-4 TRBD1 TRBJ2-1 few
CASSVRGDNSYNEQFF TGTGCCAGCAGCGTACGTGGGGACAACTCCTACAATGAGCAGTTCTTC TRBV9 . TRBJ2-1 .
CAWSVGTSNSPLHF TGTGCCTGGAGTGTAGGGACAAGCAATTCACCCCTCCACTTT TRBV30 . TRBJ1-6 .
CASSFGDRDNQPQHF TGCGCCAGCAGCTTCGGGGACAGGGATAATCAGCCCCAGCATTTT TRBV5-1 TRBD1 TRBJ1-5 .
CASSSSVLAGGGEQFF TGCGCCAGCAGCTCCTCCGTCCTAGCGGGGGGAGGGGAGCAGTTCTTC TRBV5-1 TRBD2 TRBJ2-1 .
CASSPPTSSYEQYF TGTGCCAGCAGCCCCCCCACCTCGAGCTACGAGCAGTACTTC TRBV4-2 . TRBJ2-7 .
CASSLRGRFTEAFF TGTGCCAGCAGCTTACGGGGGAGGTTCACTGAAGCTTTCTTT TRBV5-6 . TRBJ1-1 .
CAWSWVAGAGETQYF TGTGCCTGGAGTTGGGTAGCGGGAGCCGGAGAGACCCAGTACTTC TRBV30 TRBD2 TRBJ2-5 .
CASSLYQETQYF TGTGCCAGCAGCCTGTATCAAGAGACCCAGTACTTC TRBV5-4 . TRBJ2-5 .
CASSAGHVAGTDTQYF TGTGCCAGCAGCGCCGGTCACGTCGCGGGCACAGATACGCAGTATTTT TRBV28 . TRBJ2-3 .
CASSQDPRNTEAFF TGCGCCAGCAGCCAAGATCCCAGAAACACTGAAGCTTTCTTT TRBV4-3 . TRBJ1-1 .
CSVVKGGTEAFF TGCAGCGTTGTTAAAGGGGGCACTGAAGCTTTCTTT TRBV29-1 . TRBJ1-1 .
CASGLADTGYGYTF TGTGCTAGTGGTTTGGCCGACACCGGCTATGGCTACACCTTC TRBV12-5 . TRBJ1-2 .
CASSQGTSGSSGNTGELFF TGCGCCAGCAGCCAAGGGACTAGCGGGAGTAGTGGTAACACCGGGGAGCTGTTTTTT TRBV4-3 TRBD2 TRBJ2-2 few
CSVEDTNKLHYTF TGCAGCGTTGAAGATACTAATAAACTACACTACACCTTC TRBV29-1 . TRBJ1-2 few
CASSLYGDTQYF TGTGCCAGCAGCTTATACGGAGATACGCAGTATTTT TRBV7-2 . TRBJ2-3 few
CASGARNTGELFF TGTGCTAGTGGTGCGAGAAACACCGGGGAGCTGTTTTTT TRBV12-5 . TRBJ2-2 few
CASSHSLTATNEKLFF TGTGCCAGCAGCCATTCACTGACAGCAACTAATGAAAAACTGTTTTTT TRBV7-9 . TRBJ1-4 few
CASSPTRQGNYGYTF TGCGCCAGCAGCCCAACTCGACAGGGTAACTATGGCTACACCTTC TRBV23-1 TRBD1 TRBJ1-2 few
CASSRGTTNEQFF TGTGCCAGCTCTCGGGGGACTACTAATGAGCAGTTCTTC TRBV18 TRBD2 TRBJ2-1 .
CASSYTTGDTDTQYF TGCGCCAGCAGCTACACGACAGGGGACACAGATACGCAGTATTTT TRBV5-1 TRBD1 TRBJ2-3 .
CASSSAQGPYYGYTF TGTGCCAGCAGCTCCGCTCAGGGGCCTTACTATGGCTACACCTTC TRBV5-6 . TRBJ1-2 .
CASSPSTDTGELFF TGTGCCAGCTCACCGAGTACCGACACCGGGGAGCTGTTTTTT TRBV18 . TRBJ2-2 few
CASSFAGEQPQHF TGTGCCAGCAGTTTCGCAGGGGAACAGCCCCAGCATTTT TRBV27 . TRBJ1-5 .
CASRRQGAAYGYTF TGTGCCAGCAGGAGACAGGGGGCCGCCTATGGCTACACCTTC TRBV11-2 TRBD1 TRBJ1-2 .
CASSLYSGSFYEQYF TGCGCCAGCAGCTTGTATAGCGGGAGCTTCTACGAGCAGTACTTC TRBV5-1 TRBD2 TRBJ2-7 .
CASSPGEGDPSYEQYF TGCGCCAGCAGCCCGGGGGAGGGGGACCCCTCCTACGAGCAGTACTTC TRBV4-3 . TRBJ2-7 .
CASSLRLGGTDTQYF TGTGCCAGCAGCCTCAGACTAGGGGGCACAGATACGCAGTATTTT TRBV7-9 . TRBJ2-3 .
CASSPNRETGLGGYTF TGTGCCAGCAGCCCCAACAGGGAGACAGGGTTGGGTGGCTACACCTTC TRBV7-9 TRBD1 TRBJ1-2 few
CASGAAGGANVLTF TGTGCCAGTGGGGCGGCCGGGGGGGCCAACGTCCTGACTTTC TRBV7-8 . TRBJ2-6 few
CASSVGRGAITGELFF TGTGCCAGCAGCGTAGGCAGGGGCGCCATCACCGGGGAGCTGTTTTTT TRBV9 . TRBJ2-2 .
CASSLPQGNGYTF TGTGCCAGCAGCTTACCCCAGGGGAATGGCTACACCTTC TRBV7-9 . TRBJ1-2 .
CASSLVGQGMDGYTF TGTGCCAGCAGCTTAGTAGGTCAGGGGATGGATGGCTACACCTTC TRBV7-2 . TRBJ1-2 .
CASSQAQGRGGTDTQYF TGTGCCAGCAGCCAGGCACAGGGTCGAGGGGGCACAGATACGCAGTATTTT TRBV7-9 . TRBJ2-3 once
CASSQENSYTGELFF TGCGCCAGCAGCCAAGAAAATTCGTACACCGGGGAGCTGTTTTTT TRBV4-3 . TRBJ2-2 few
CASSSGTGKRSYEQYF TGTGCCAGCAGCTCGGGGACAGGAAAAAGATCCTACGAGCAGTACTTC TRBV7-9 TRBD1 TRBJ2-7 few
CASSLSGGPNTEAFF TGTGCCAGCAGCTTATCAGGGGGACCGAACACTGAAGCTTTCTTT TRBV7-9 TRBD1 TRBJ1-1 .
CASSEGVGQTQYF TGTGCCAGCAGTGAAGGCGTGGGGCAGACCCAGTACTTC TRBV6-1 . TRBJ2-5 few